The 13 T cell receptor beta chains below were found in one sample sequenced in a study of blood T cell repertoires in COVID-19. Clones were sequenced by immunoSEQ multiplex PCR, and TCRdb holds only the in-frame ones, with some missing. This table holds about 150,000 clones, roughly 84% found once. Sequenced: peripheral blood. The receptors were sampled from a human donor in a cohort sampled during active COVID-19.

This rearrangement joins TRBV10-3 to TRBJ2-1, with 7 nucleotides matching TRBD1. Germline CDR1 reads ENHRY; CDR2 reads SYGVKD. The trim removed 10 bases at V and 6 bases at J, leaving 6 bases unmatched. The CDR3 spans 12 residues. The CDR3 DNA reads TGTGCCACAGGGGGATTAGGCAATGAGCAGTTCTTC. It codes for CATGGLGNEQFF.

This chain connects TRBV28 to TRBJ2-2; weak D call: TRBD1 (5 bases). Per germline, CDR1 MDHEN and CDR2 SYDVKM. The CDR3 spans 15 residues. Trimming took 7 bases from V and 3 from J, leaving 15 bases between them. The CDR3 is CASNLGARYTGELFF. CDR3 coding DNA: TGTGCCAGCAATCTAGGGGCGCGGTACACCGGGGAGCTGTTTTTT.

The J gene is TRBJ2-1, the V gene TRBV30, with 10 bases fitting TRBD2. After removal of 5 bases from V and 12 bases from J, the junction contained 7 bases not matched to a gene. This CDR3 has 12 residues. The germline CDR1 and CDR2 sequences are GTSNPN and SVGIG (reference sequence). CDR3 region: CAWLAGEPRQFF. CDR3 coding DNA: TGTGCCTGGCTAGCGGGGGAACCTAGGCAGTTCTTC.

V is TRBV29-1 and J is TRBJ2-1; D is possibly TRBD2 (6 bases). Germline lookup yields CDR1 SQVTM and CDR2 ANQGSEA. The length of the CDR3 is 17 residues. V was cut by 2 bases and J by 7 bases, with 24 bases left in between. The CDR3 loop is CSVEQGRGTFTFNEQFF. As DNA, the CDR3 is TGCAGCGTTGAACAGGGCCGCGGGACTTTTACTTTTAATGAGCAGTTCTTC.

The chain uses TRBV4-2 and TRBJ2-1, with 9 bases fitting TRBD1. CDR1 and CDR2 from the germline V gene are LGHNA and YNFKEQ. The CDR3 length is 16 residues. The V and J ends lost 1 base and 8 bases, in that order; junction bases with no gene match: 9. The CDR3 sequence: CASSQGSGTGSDEQFF. In nucleotides, the CDR3 is TGTGCCAGCAGCCAAGGGAGTGGGACAGGGTCGGATGAGCAGTTCTTC.

A word on this clone: The sample contains more than one DNA sequence encoding this CDR3. CDR3 amino acids: CASSEGLAVYNEQFF. The CDR3 DNA reads as TGTGCCAGCAGTGAGGGACTAGCGGTTTACAATGAGCAGTTCTTC. This rearrangement joins TRBV2 to TRBJ2-1; TRBD2 matches 11 bases. Germline CDR1 SNHLY, CDR2 FYNNEI. V was pared by 3 bases and J by 4 bases, with 2 bases of the junction left unmatched. The CDR3 runs to 15 residues.

The CDR3 coding sequence is TGTGCCAGCAGGAAGGACAAAGGGGTGTCCTACGAGCAGTACGTC. It codes for CASRKDKGVSYEQYV. The rearrangement joins TRBV21-1 to TRBJ2-7; the DNA was not used to check the table's D call, TRBD1. TRBV21-1 is classified as a pseudogene. This CDR3 region has 15 residues.

In this sample, this clone turned up a few times. CDR3 in DNA: TGCGCCAGCAGCCCGGGACAGGGGGCACAGGAAGCTTTCTTT. Its protein product is CASSPGQGAQEAFF. This rearrangement joins TRBV5-1 to TRBJ1-1, with 12 bases aligning to TRBD1. This CDR3 has 14 residues. The junction had 6 bases not matched to a gene; V was cut back by 4 bases and J by 8 bases. The germline V gene encodes CDR1 SGHRS and CDR2 YFSETQ.

This chain uses TRBV5-5 with TRBJ2-7; no clear D. Germline assignment: CDR1 SGHKS and CDR2 YYEKEE (reference sequence). The V gene lost 3 bases and the J gene lost 7 bases, with 20 bases spanning the gap. The CDR3 is made up of 15 amino acids. CDR3 residues: CASSYSGSYLGEQYV. CDR3 bases: TGTGCCAGCAGCTACTCCGGGTCCTACCTTGGGGAGCAGTACGTC.

The chain employs TRBV6-5 and TRBJ2-5, with TRBD2 matching 12 bases. Germline values: CDR1 MNHEY, CDR2 SVGAGI. The V and J ends lost 5 bases and 8 bases, in that order; junction bases with no gene match: 6. The CDR3 has 14 amino acids. The CDR3 DNA is TGTGCCAGCAGTCCACGGACTAGCGGGGAAACCCAGTACTTC. This gives the protein CASSPRTSGETQYF.

DNA for the CDR3: TGCGCCAGCAGCTTGGGGGCCGGGGTTGACAACACTGAAGCTTTCTTT. Encoded protein: CASSLGAGVDNTEAFF. This sequence joins TRBV5-1 and TRBJ1-1, with D unresolved. This CDR3 is 16 amino acids long. Germline V CDR1 and CDR2: SGHRS, YFSETQ. The V gene lost 0 bases and the J gene lost 2 bases, with 14 bases spanning the gap.

The count of this clone is one. V usage is TRBV27 and J usage is TRBJ1-2; 7 bases are a match to TRBD1. This CDR3 has 15 amino acids. From germline, CDR1 is MNHEY and CDR2 SMNVEV (reference sequence). V trimming: 0 bases; J trimming: 4 bases; junction bases outside the gene matches: 5. CDR3 region: CASSLSVQGIYGYTF. CDR3 sequence (DNA): TGTGCCAGCAGTTTATCGGTACAGGGGATCTATGGCTACACCTTC.

This clone was detected once. The CDR3 DNA reads as TGTGCCAGCAGTTTGGAGTATCCACCAAGCTCCTACAATGAGCAGTTCTTC. Amino acid sequence: CASSLEYPPSSYNEQFF. J is TRBJ2-1 and V is TRBV28; no definite D call. This CDR3 has 17 residues. V lost 3 bases to trimming and J lost 0 bases, with 15 bases between them. Germline values: CDR1 MDHEN, CDR2 SYDVKM.